What follows are 20 T cell receptor beta chains derived from one specimen sequenced in a study of vaccination and CD4 T cells after COVID-19. This sample's treatment: roughly 11-day PBMC culture with coronavirus spike peptide pools or control peptides (ViraFEST assay). Which antigens these TCRs recognize remains unknown. Cultured CD4+ T cell DNA underwent sequencing with the Oncomine TCR Beta short-read assay. TCRdb re-derived calls from the PCR reads in MiXCR, one entry per CDR3 protein. Of roughly 16,000 distinct CDR3 sequences in the sample, roughly two thirds are singletons; the top ten hold around 12%. The sample comprised CD4+ T cells from blood, cultured in vitro. Receptor source: a human donor who had recovered from COVID-19.

This chain links TRBV12-3 or TRBV12-4 with TRBJ1-5; D unclear. The CDR3 has 14 residues. Trimming pared 3 bases from V and 4 bases from J, leaving 10 bases between. CDR3 sequence (DNA): TGTGCCAGCAGTTTCGGGAGGGCGAATCAGCCCCAGCATTTT. Its protein is CASSFGRANQPQHF.

CDR3 sequence reads: CASMTDNYFSNQPQHF. The CDR3 region has the DNA TGTGCCAGTATGACAGACAATTACTTTAGCAATCAGCCCCAGCATTTT. This chain links TRBV19 with TRBJ1-5; tentative D call: TRBD1 (5 bases). With 7 bases removed from V and 0 bases from J, the gap between germline ends came to 16 bases. The CDR3 has 16 amino acids. Per germline, CDR1 LNHDA and CDR2 SQIVND (reference sequence). The full variable domain, rest sourced from reference TRBV19 and TRBJ1-5, is DGGITQSPKYLFRKEGQNVTLSCEQNLNHDAMYWYRQDPGQGLRLIYYSQIVNDFQKGDIAEGYSVSREKKESFPLTVTSAQKNPTAFYLCASMTDNYFSNQPQHFGDGTRLSIL.

This clonotype was observed a few times. This chain links TRBV12-3 or TRBV12-4 with TRBJ1-1, with D possibly TRBD1 on 5 matching bases. The CDR3 length is 14 residues. Trimming took 6 bases from V and 3 from J, leaving 14 bases between them. The CDR3 is CASRGGAEYTEAFF. CDR3 DNA sequence: TGTGCCAGCAGGGGGGGAGCGGAGTACACTGAAGCTTTCTTT.

The rearrangement joins TRBV7-9 to TRBJ1-5, with TRBD1 matching 9 bases. Germline CDR1 and CDR2: SEHNR and FQNEAQ (reference sequence). V lost 1 base and J lost 6; bases outside the gene matches: 4. This CDR3 region has 15 residues. The CDR3 loop reads CASSLGTGVSQPQHF. DNA for the CDR3: TGTGCCAGCAGCTTAGGGACAGGGGTTAGTCAGCCCCAGCATTTT.

This chain links TRBV23-1 with TRBJ2-7; D possibly corresponds to TRBD2 (6 bases). TRBV23-1 is noted as an ORF with a role that remains uncertain. The CDR3 spans 14 residues. Trimming cost V 1 base and J 6 bases, with 13 bases left between them. CDR3 bases: TGCGCCAGCAGTCAATGGAGGGAGGACCGCGAGCAGTACTTC. Protein sequence: CASSQWREDREQYF.

A few counts support this clonotype. The chain recombines TRBV20-1 with TRBJ2-5; D is ambiguous. The CDR3 consists of 12 residues. Trimming took off 0 bases at V and 0 bases at J, with 2 bases between the two ends. Germline V gene lookup returns CDR1 DFQATT and CDR2 SNEGSKA (reference sequence). The DNA for the CDR3 is TGCAGTGCTAGAGACTACCAAGAGACCCAGTACTTC. It yields the protein CSARDYQETQYF.

This chain uses TRBV7-8 with TRBJ2-3; D gene ambiguous. Germline lookup yields CDR1 SGHVS and CDR2 FQNEAQ. Trimming removed 2 bases from V and 5 bases from J, with 17 bases in between. The CDR3 contains 16 residues. The CDR3 coding sequence is TGTGCCAGCAGCTTACTAGGCTTAATCTTTGGAGATACGCAGTATTTT. It translates to CASSLLGLIFGDTQYF.

V gene TRBV7-9 combines with J gene TRBJ1-1; D remains ambiguous. The CDR3 totals 13 residues. Germline assignment: CDR1 SEHNR and CDR2 FQNEAQ (reference sequence). Trimming took off 9 bases at V and 1 base at J, with 12 bases between the two ends. CDR3 sequence: CASSGDKNTEAFF. In DNA, the CDR3 is TGTGCCAGTTCGGGAGACAAGAACACTGAAGCTTTCTTT.

This clonotype has more than one count but fewer than ten. This chain uses TRBV20-1 with TRBJ2-1; tentatively, D is TRBD2 (7 bases). This CDR3 has 16 residues. Germline loops: CDR1 DFQATT, CDR2 SNEGSKA (reference sequence). Trimming stripped 3 bases from V and 9 bases from J, with 24 bases between. CDR3 DNA: TGCAGTGCTAGTCAGGGCGGGAGAGGGGGTTTAGGTGAGCAGTTCTTC. Translated, it gives CSASQGGRGGLGEQFF.

This clonotype has just a few counts. The chain links TRBV6-1 to TRBJ1-6; 8 bases line up with TRBD1. This CDR3 comprises 16 residues. V was pared by 7 bases and J by 0 bases, with 5 bases of the junction left unmatched. Per the germline V gene, CDR1 is MNHNS and CDR2 is SASEGT. The CDR3 DNA is TGTGCCAGCAAAAAGGACAGGGTCTCCTATAATTCACCCCTCCACTTT. This translates into CASKKDRVSYNSPLHF.

This clonotype has just one count. The CDR3 DNA reads as TGCAGCGCCGAACAGGGGGCCAAAAACATTCAGTACTTC. It codes for CSAEQGAKNIQYF. J is TRBJ2-4 and V is TRBV20-1; the match to TRBD1 covers 7 bases. CDR3 size: 13 residues. CDR1 and CDR2 from the germline V gene are DFQATT and SNEGSKA (reference sequence).

The V and J genes are TRBV6-5 and TRBJ1-1; D remains unclear. V dropped 0 bases and J dropped 1 base, with 6 bases sitting between them. Per germline, CDR1 MNHEY and CDR2 SVGAGI. The CDR3 is 14 amino acids. The CDR3 sequence: CASSYSGGNTEAFF. DNA for the CDR3: TGTGCCAGCAGTTACTCGGGAGGGAACACTGAAGCTTTCTTT.

The chain uses TRBV7-2 and TRBJ1-1; D ambiguous. The CDR3 spans 13 residues. Germline loops: CDR1 SGHTA, CDR2 FQGNSA. The germline V and J ends were trimmed by 6 bases and 1 base, with 9 bases remaining between them. CDR3 nucleotides: TGTGCCAGCAGTAAGGGTACGAACACTGAAGCTTTCTTT. Translating gives CASSKGTNTEAFF.

The V gene is TRBV5-1, the J gene TRBJ2-7; D gene ambiguous. This CDR3 has 12 amino acids. Trimming left V 2 bases short and J 5 bases short, with 8 bases between. Germline values: CDR1 SGHRS, CDR2 YFSETQ. CDR3 loop: CASSFRLDEQYF. The CDR3 DNA follows: TGCGCCAGCAGCTTTCGGCTGGACGAGCAGTACTTC.

The gene calls are TRBV3-1 and TRBJ1-2, with 11 bases that match TRBD1. V trimming: 4 bases; J trimming: 5 bases; junction bases outside the gene matches: 9. Germline V gene data show CDR1 as LGHDT and CDR2 as YNNKEL (reference sequence). This CDR3 is built from 16 residues. The CDR3 is CASSRIGQGAMYGYTF. The DNA for the CDR3 is TGTGCCAGCAGCCGGATAGGACAGGGGGCGATGTATGGCTACACCTTC.

The sample holds one count of this clonotype. Relative to the germline gene, one junction end is altered; a read error may explain this. CDR3 in DNA: TGCGCCAGCAGTCCCCCCAATCCCGGGACAGCAGGGGGCGCTGGCCCTTTC. This translates into CASSPPNPGTAGGAGPF. The chain uses TRBV23-1 and TRBJ2-7; 8 bases map to TRBD1. TRBV23-1 is marked as an open reading frame, function uncertain. The CDR3 consists of 17 residues.

This chain joins TRBV7-2 and TRBJ1-5; D is ambiguous. The CDR3 runs 15 residues. Germline-derived CDR1 and CDR2 are SGHTA and FQGNSA. Trimming took 1 base from V and 0 from J, leaving 7 bases between them. The CDR3, as DNA: TGTGCCAGCAGCTTAGTAGGGAGTAGCAATCAGCCCCAGCATTTT. This translates into CASSLVGSSNQPQHF.

This chain uses TRBV10-1 with TRBJ2-7, with 9 bases matching TRBD2. CDR3 length equals 15 residues. V gave up 2 bases and J gave up 4 bases; unmatched junction bases: 6. The germline gives CDR1 WNHNN, CDR2 SYGVQD (reference sequence). DNA for the CDR3: TGCGCCAGCAGTGAGAGGCTAGCGGGACGGTACGAGCAGTACTTC. Translation: CASSERLAGRYEQYF.

This clonotype has a handful of counts. The chain has TRBV7-9 and TRBJ2-1, with 8 bases aligning to TRBD2. CDR3 length equals 17 residues. The trim removed 4 bases at V and 4 bases at J, leaving 12 bases unmatched. Germline CDR1 reads SEHNR; CDR2 reads FQNEAQ (reference sequence). The CDR3 nucleotides are TGTGCCAGCAGCTCCAAACTCGGGACTAGTTTATACAATGAGCAGTTCTTC. Amino acid sequence: CASSSKLGTSLYNEQFF.

V and J are TRBV7-2 and TRBJ2-5; D may match TRBD1 or TRBD2 (5 bases each). The germline gives CDR1 SGHTA, CDR2 FQGNSA. This CDR3 region has 15 residues. The V gene lost 4 bases and the J gene lost 2 bases, with 14 bases spanning the gap. The CDR3 loop is CASSSGTALQETQYF. CDR3 DNA: TGTGCCAGCAGCTCTGGGACGGCGTTACAAGAGACCCAGTACTTC. The entire variable domain, with the rest obtained from reference TRBV7-2 and TRBJ2-5, is as follows: GAGVSQSPSNKVTEKGKDVELRCDPISGHTALYWYRQSLGQGLEFLIYFQGNSAPDKSGLPSDRFSAERTGGSVSTLTIQRTQQEDSAVYLCASSSGTALQETQYFGPGTRLLVL.